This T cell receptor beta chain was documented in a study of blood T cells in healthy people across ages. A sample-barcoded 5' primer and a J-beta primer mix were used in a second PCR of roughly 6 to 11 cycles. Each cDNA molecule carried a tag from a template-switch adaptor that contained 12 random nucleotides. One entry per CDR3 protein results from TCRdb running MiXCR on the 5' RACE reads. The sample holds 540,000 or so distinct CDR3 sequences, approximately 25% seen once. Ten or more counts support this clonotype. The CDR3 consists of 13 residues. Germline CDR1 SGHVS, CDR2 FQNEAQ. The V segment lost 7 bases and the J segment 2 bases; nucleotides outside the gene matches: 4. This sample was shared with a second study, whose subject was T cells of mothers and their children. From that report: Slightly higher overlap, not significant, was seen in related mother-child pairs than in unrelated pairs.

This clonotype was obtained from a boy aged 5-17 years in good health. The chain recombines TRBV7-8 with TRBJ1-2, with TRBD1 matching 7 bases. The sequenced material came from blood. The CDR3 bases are TGTGCCAGCACCTCGGACAGGAACTATGGCTACACCTTC. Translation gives CASTSDRNYGYTF.